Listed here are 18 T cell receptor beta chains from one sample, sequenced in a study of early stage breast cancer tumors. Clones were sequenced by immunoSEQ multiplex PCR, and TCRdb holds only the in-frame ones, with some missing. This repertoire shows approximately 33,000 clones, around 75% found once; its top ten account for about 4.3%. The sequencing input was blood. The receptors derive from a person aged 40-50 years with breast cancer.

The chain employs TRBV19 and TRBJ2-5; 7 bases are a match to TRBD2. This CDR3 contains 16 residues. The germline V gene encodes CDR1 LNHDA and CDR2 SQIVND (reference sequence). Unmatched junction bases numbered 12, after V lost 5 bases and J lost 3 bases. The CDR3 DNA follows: TGTGCCAGTAGTGCCCCCTCGGGGGGTGGGAAAGAGACCCAGTACTTC. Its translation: CASSAPSGGGKETQYF. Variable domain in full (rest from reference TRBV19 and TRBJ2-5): DGGITQSPKYLFRKEGQNVTLSCEQNLNHDAMYWYRQDPGQGLRLIYYSQIVNDFQKGDIAEGYSVSREKKESFPLTVTSAQKNPTAFYLCASSAPSGGGKETQYFGPGTRLLVL.

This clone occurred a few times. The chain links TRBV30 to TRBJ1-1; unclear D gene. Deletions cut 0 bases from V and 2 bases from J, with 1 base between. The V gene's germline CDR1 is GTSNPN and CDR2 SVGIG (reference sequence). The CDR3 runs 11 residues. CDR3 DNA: TGTGCCTGGAGTGTCAACACTGAAGCTTTCTTT. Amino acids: CAWSVNTEAFF. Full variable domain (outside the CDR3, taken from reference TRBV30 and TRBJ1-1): SQTIHQWPATLVQPVGSPLSLECTVEGTSNPNLYWYRQAAGRGLQLLFYSVGIGQISSEVPQNLSASRPQDRQFILSSKKLLLSDSGFYLCAWSVNTEAFFGQGTRLTVV.

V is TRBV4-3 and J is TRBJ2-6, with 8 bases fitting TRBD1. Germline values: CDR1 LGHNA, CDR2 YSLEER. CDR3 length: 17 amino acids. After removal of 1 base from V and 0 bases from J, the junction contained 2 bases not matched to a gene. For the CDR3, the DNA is TGCGCCAGCAGCCAAGCCGACAGGGGCTCTGGGGCCAACGTCCTGACTTTC. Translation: CASSQADRGSGANVLTF.

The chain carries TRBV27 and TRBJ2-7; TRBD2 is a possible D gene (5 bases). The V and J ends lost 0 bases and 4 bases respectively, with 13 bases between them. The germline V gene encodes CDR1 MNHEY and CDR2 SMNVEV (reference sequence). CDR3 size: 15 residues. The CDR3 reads CASSLSYGVSYEQYF. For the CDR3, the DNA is TGTGCCAGCAGTTTATCTTACGGGGTCTCATACGAGCAGTACTTC.

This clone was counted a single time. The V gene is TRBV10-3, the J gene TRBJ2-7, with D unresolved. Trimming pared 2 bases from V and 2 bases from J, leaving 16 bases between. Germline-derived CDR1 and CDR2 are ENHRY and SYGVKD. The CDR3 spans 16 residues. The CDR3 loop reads CAISEEYRVPPYEQYF. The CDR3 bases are TGTGCCATCAGTGAGGAGTATAGGGTACCGCCCTACGAGCAGTACTTC.

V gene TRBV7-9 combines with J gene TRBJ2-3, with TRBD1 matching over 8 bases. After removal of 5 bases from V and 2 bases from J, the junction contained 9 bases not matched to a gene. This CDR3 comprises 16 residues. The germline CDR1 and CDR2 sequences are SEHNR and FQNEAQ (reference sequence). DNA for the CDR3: TGTGCCAGCAGCCCCCGGGACAGGCAACCCACAGATACGCAGTATTTT. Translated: CASSPRDRQPTDTQYF.

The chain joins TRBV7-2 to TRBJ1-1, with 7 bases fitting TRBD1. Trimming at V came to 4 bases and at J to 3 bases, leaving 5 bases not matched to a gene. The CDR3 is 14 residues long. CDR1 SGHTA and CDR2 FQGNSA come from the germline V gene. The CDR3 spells CASSSGTAYTEAFF. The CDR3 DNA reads TGTGCCAGCAGCTCCGGGACAGCGTACACTGAAGCTTTCTTT.

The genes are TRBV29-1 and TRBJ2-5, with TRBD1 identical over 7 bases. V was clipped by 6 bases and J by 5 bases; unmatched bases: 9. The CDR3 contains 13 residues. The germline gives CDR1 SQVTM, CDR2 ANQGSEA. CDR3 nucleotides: TGCAGCGTCGACGACAGGGCAGGGGAGACCCAGTACTTC. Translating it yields CSVDDRAGETQYF.

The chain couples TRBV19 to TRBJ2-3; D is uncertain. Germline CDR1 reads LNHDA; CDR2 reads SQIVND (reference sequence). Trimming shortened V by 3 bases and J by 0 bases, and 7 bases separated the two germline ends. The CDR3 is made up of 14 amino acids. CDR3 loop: CASSMKASTDTQYF. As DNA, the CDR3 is TGTGCCAGTAGTATGAAGGCGAGCACAGATACGCAGTATTTT.

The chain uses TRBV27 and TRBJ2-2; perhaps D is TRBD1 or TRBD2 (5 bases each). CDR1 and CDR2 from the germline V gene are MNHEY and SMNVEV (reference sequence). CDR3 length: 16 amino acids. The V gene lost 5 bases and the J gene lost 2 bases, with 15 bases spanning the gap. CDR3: CASSRSGTANTGELFF. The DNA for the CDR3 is TGTGCCAGCAGTCGCTCCGGGACGGCCAACACCGGGGAGCTGTTTTTT.

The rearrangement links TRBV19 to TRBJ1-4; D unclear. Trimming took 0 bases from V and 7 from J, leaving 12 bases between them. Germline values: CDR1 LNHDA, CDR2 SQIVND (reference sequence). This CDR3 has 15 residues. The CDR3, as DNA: TGTGCCAGTAGTATAGAGGGCGGACGGATTGAAAAACTGTTTTTT. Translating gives CASSIEGGRIEKLFF. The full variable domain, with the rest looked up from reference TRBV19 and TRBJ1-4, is DGGITQSPKYLFRKEGQNVTLSCEQNLNHDAMYWYRQDPGQGLRLIYYSQIVNDFQKGDIAEGYSVSREKKESFPLTVTSAQKNPTAFYLCASSIEGGRIEKLFFGSGTQLSVL.

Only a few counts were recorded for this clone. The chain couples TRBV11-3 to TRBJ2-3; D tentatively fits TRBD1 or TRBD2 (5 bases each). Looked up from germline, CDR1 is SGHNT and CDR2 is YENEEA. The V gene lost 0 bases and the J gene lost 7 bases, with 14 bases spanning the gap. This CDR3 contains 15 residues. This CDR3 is CASSLDMGRENTQYF. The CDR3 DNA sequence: TGTGCCAGCAGCTTAGATATGGGCAGGGAGAATACGCAGTATTTT. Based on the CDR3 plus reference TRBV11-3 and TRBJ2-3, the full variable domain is EAGVVQSPRYKIIEKKQPVAFWCNPISGHNTLYWYLQNLGQGPELLIRYENEEAVDDSQLPKDRFSAERLKGVDSTLKIQPAELGDSAVYLCASSLDMGRENTQYFGPGTRLTVL.

The CDR3 spells CSVGDPANTGELFF. The DNA for the CDR3 is TGCAGCGTTGGGGACCCAGCGAACACCGGGGAGCTGTTTTTT. The chain uses TRBV29-1 and TRBJ2-2; D might be TRBD1 or TRBD2, each matching 5 bases. With 4 bases removed from V and 0 bases from J, the gap between germline ends came to 9 bases. The CDR3 sequence is 14 residues long. Germline CDR1 is SQVTM and CDR2 is ANQGSEA.

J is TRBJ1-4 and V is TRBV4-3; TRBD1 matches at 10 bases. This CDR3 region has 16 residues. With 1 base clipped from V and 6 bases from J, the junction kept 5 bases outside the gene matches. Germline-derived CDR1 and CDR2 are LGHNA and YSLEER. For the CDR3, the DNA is TGCGCCAGCAGCCAAGGATGGACAGGGGGAGATGAAAAACTGTTTTTT. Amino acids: CASSQGWTGGDEKLFF.

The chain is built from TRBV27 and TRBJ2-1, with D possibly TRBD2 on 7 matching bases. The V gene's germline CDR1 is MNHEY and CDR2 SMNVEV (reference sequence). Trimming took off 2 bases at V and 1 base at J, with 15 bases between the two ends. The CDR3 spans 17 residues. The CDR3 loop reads CASSLEGGARSYNEQFF. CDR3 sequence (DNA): TGTGCCAGCAGTTTAGAGGGGGGGGCTAGGTCCTACAATGAGCAGTTCTTC.

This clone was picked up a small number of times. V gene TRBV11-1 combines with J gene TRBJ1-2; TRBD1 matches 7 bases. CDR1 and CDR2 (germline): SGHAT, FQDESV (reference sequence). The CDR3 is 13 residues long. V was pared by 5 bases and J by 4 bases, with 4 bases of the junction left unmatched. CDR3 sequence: CASSQQGSYGYTF. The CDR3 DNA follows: TGTGCCAGCAGCCAACAGGGGAGCTATGGCTACACCTTC.

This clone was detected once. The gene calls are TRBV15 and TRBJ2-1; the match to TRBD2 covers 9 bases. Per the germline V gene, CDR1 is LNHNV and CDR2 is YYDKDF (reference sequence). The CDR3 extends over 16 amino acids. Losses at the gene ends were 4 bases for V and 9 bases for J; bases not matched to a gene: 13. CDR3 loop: CATSIKAGGPTSEQFF. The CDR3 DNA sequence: TGTGCCACCAGCATTAAGGCGGGAGGGCCGACAAGTGAGCAGTTCTTC.

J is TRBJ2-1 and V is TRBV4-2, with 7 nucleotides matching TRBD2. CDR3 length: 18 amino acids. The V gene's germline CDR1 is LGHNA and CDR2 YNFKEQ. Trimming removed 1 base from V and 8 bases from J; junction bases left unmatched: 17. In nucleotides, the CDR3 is TGTGCCAGCAGCCAAGTTCACGGACGGGGCGGGAGTAGCGATGAGCAGTTCTTC. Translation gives CASSQVHGRGGSSDEQFF.